This TCR beta chain was documented in a study of neurological immune-mediated disorders. Study-level results: The most TCR clonal expansion was seen in HTLV-1-associated myelopathy, whereas the least was seen in multiple sclerosis, below the level in healthy controls. CDR3 amino acid sequences found in expanded clones were never shared across subjects, suggesting private repertoires in all groups.

It was by 5'RACE with 10-nucleotide random UMIs that the cDNA was made. TCRdb called the 5' RACE reads again in MiXCR, with one record for every CDR3 protein. The profile covers just under 40,000 distinct CDR3 sequences, with 7.2% appearing a single time and approximately 5.7% taken by the ten largest. Sorted libraries drew on 900,000 to 1,000,000 CD4+ or CD8+ T cells. This clonotype was picked up many times. Its antigen is currently unknown. The CDR3 runs to 15 residues. The V gene lost 4 bases and the J gene lost 1 base, with 14 bases spanning the gap. Germline CDR1 is DFQATT and CDR2 is SNEGSKA (reference sequence).

The receptor's source is a man in his fifties in good health. Sequenced material: CD4+ T cells from blood. V gene TRBV20-1 combines with J gene TRBJ2-4; D call uncertain. Here the CDR3 reads CSAKVTDGAKNIQYF. In DNA, the CDR3 is TGCAGTGCTAAAGTTACGGATGGGGCCAAAAACATTCAGTACTTC.